Listed here is a single TCR beta chain. Antigen: not known. The sample holds other DNA sequences that translate to the same CDR3. The germline V gene has CDR1 KGHSH and CDR2 LQKENI. The CDR3 length is 15 residues. V lost 4 bases to trimming and J lost 1 base; unmatched junction nucleotides: 0. 60 Vbeta and 13 Jbeta primers were used in PCR. In the source study's methods: Around 9.9 million shared chains were among the approximately 80 million unique TCR beta chains that a later analysis counted. Assay used: immunoSEQ multiplex PCR; TCRdb lists only in-frame clones, some missing. D and trimming come from the DNA, and the V and J calls and clone size come from that table. The table includes around 130,000 clones, just under 75% detected once. These data originate in a study of cytomegalovirus exposure and HLA in healthy donors. Study-wide findings and caveats: Both high specificity and high sensitivity reportedly marked the classifier's diagnosis of cytomegalovirus status. Sequencing likely produced, as an artifact, a cluster of highly shared sequence variants. Excluded were some V segments that proved indistinguishable, including TRBV6-2 and TRBV6-3.

The specimen was PBMCs. The chain is built from TRBV18 and TRBJ2-1; 11 nucleotides align to TRBD2. This receptor was taken from a man between 40 and 49 years old in good health and CMV-seropositive. CDR3 nucleotide sequence: TGTGCCAGCTCACTAGCGGGAGGGTCCTACAATGAGCAGTTCTTC. It encodes CASSLAGGSYNEQFF.